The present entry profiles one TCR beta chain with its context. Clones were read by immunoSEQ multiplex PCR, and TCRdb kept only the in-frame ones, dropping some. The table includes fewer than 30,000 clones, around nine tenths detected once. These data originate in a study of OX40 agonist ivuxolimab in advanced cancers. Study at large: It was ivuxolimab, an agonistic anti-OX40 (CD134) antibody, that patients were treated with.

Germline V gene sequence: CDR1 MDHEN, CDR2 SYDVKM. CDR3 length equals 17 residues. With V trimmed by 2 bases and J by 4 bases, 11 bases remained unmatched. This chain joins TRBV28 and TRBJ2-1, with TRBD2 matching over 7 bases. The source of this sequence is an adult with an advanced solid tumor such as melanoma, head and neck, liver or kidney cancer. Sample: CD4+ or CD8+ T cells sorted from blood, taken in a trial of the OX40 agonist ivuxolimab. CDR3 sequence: CASSLLGAGKGYNEQFF. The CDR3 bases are TGTGCCAGCAGTTTACTCGGAGCGGGAAAAGGTTACAATGAGCAGTTCTTC.